The 11 T cell receptor beta chains below were found in one sample sequenced in a study of control samples from healthy donors and cancer patients. Method: immunoSEQ multiplex PCR; TCRdb's copy keeps in-frame clones and lacks some. The sample includes approximately 180,000 clones, 80% to 95% seen only once; the top ten take roughly 2%. The sample was blood. Receptors originate from a woman aged 40 to 50 in good health.

The V call is TRBV5-4, the J call TRBJ1-2; D possibly corresponds to TRBD1 (5 bases). This CDR3 is built from 15 residues. The V and J ends lost 4 bases and 2 bases respectively, with 15 bases between them. Germline CDR1 is SGHNT and CDR2 is YYREEE (reference sequence). The CDR3 sequence is CASSPPGDLNYGYTF. The CDR3, as DNA: TGTGCCAGCAGCCCCCCGGGGGATTTAAACTATGGCTACACCTTC.

This CDR3 is CATSREGGGFTDTQYF. CDR3 DNA sequence: TGTGCCACCAGCAGAGAAGGGGGCGGGTTCACAGATACGCAGTATTTT. The chain joins TRBV15 to TRBJ2-3; 7 nucleotides align to TRBD1. Germline lookup yields CDR1 LNHNV and CDR2 YYDKDF (reference sequence). The CDR3 is 16 amino acids. V trimming: 0 bases; J trimming: 2 bases; junction bases outside the gene matches: 5.

The chain carries TRBV6-1 and TRBJ2-1; D possibly uses TRBD1 or TRBD2 (6 bases each). The V gene lost 4 bases and the J gene lost 7 bases, with 14 bases spanning the gap. Germline CDR1 MNHNS, CDR2 SASEGT. There are 14 residues in the CDR3. The CDR3 DNA reads as TGTGCCAGCAGTGTCCAACGGGGGCAGAATGAGCAGTTCTTC. Its protein product is CASSVQRGQNEQFF.

CDR3 in amino acids: CASSLGLASRQWNTDTQYF. The CDR3 DNA sequence: TGTGCCAGCAGCCTCGGACTAGCGAGTCGTCAGTGGAATACAGATACGCAGTATTTT. The chain recombines TRBV9 with TRBJ2-3; 9 positions match TRBD2. Germline-derived CDR1 and CDR2 are SGDLS and YYNGEE. There are 19 residues in the CDR3. The ends lost 4 bases at V and 3 bases at J; junction bases unmatched: 18.

Here the CDR3 reads CASNGGAGNEQFF. The CDR3 bases are TGTGCCAGCAACGGGGGGGCCGGTAATGAGCAGTTCTTC. The chain combines TRBV3-1 (or the pseudogene TRBV3-2) with TRBJ2-1; 8 bases match TRBD2. The CDR3 contains 13 residues. Looked up from germline, CDR1 is LGHDT and CDR2 is YNNKEL (reference sequence). With 7 bases clipped from V and 7 bases from J, the junction kept 6 bases outside the gene matches.

This clone appeared a single time. CDR3: CASSQFQEQFF. CDR3 sequence (DNA): TGTGCCAGCAGCCAATTTCAGGAGCAGTTCTTC. The chain is built from TRBV3-1 (or the pseudogene TRBV3-2) and TRBJ2-1; D uncertain. Germline V gives CDR1 LGHDT, CDR2 YNNKEL (reference sequence). Trimming cost V 2 bases and J 10 bases, with 6 bases left between them. The CDR3 length is 11 residues.

This clone was seen a few times. The rearrangement uses TRBV10-3 and TRBJ2-7, with D perhaps TRBD2 (5 bases). This CDR3 has 14 amino acids. Germline V gene sequence: CDR1 ENHRY, CDR2 SYGVKD. V lost 3 bases, J lost 0 bases, and 9 bases lay in between. CDR3 amino acids: CAISDTDSSYEQYF. CDR3 DNA: TGTGCCATCAGTGATACGGACTCCTCCTACGAGCAGTACTTC.

This rearrangement joins TRBV5-1 to TRBJ1-3; D remains unclear. The V and J ends lost 0 bases and 0 bases respectively, with 7 bases between them. The CDR3 has 15 residues. Per germline, CDR1 SGHRS and CDR2 YFSETQ. The CDR3 loop reads CASSLEQSSGNTIYF. The CDR3 DNA is TGCGCCAGCAGCTTGGAACAAAGCTCTGGAAACACCATATATTTT.

The chain employs TRBV6-2 or TRBV6-3 and TRBJ1-2, with D possibly TRBD1 on 5 matching bases. Germline CDR1 is MNHEY and CDR2 is SVGEGT. The V and J ends lost 4 bases and 6 bases respectively, with 9 bases between them. This CDR3 has 12 amino acids. Here the CDR3 DNA reads TGTGCCAGCAGTTCCAGGGTTGATGGCTACACCTTC. The encoded protein is CASSSRVDGYTF.

This chain links TRBV5-4 with TRBJ1-2; 8 bases are shared with TRBD1. Trimming removed 2 bases from V and 1 base from J; junction bases left unmatched: 4. Germline V gene sequence: CDR1 SGHNT, CDR2 YYREEE (reference sequence). The CDR3 consists of 15 residues. The chain's CDR3 is CASSFSGQGNYGYTF. In nucleotides, the CDR3 is TGTGCCAGCAGCTTTTCTGGACAGGGTAACTATGGCTACACCTTC.

CDR3 in amino acids: CATSRGGAYEQFF. In nucleotides, the CDR3 is TGTGCCACCAGTCGCGGGGGGGCATATGAGCAGTTCTTC. The chain joins TRBV24-1 to TRBJ2-1; TRBD2 aligns across 9 bases. CDR3 size: 13 residues. V shed 6 bases and J 8 bases; nucleotides not matched to a gene: 4. The germline V gene has CDR1 KGHDR and CDR2 SFDVKD.